This TCR beta chain derives from a study of PD-L1 blockade in urothelial cancer. Study information: As for prior chemotherapy regimens, patients had received 0 to 3. Treatment start was followed by blood analysis at 3 weeks (second dose) and again at 6 weeks. Median blood clonality was around 0.08, with around 77,000 unique TCRs.

This sample's time point: pretreatment peripheral blood. A total of 1 to 8 samples per patient were collected pretreatment and on-treatment. Sequenced by immunoSEQ multiplex PCR; TCRdb stores in-frame clones only, minus some. This sample has 60,000 to 75,000 clones, with around 86% found just once. The germline V gene encodes CDR1 SGHNT and CDR2 YENEEA. The CDR3 extends over 13 amino acids. Trimming took 3 bases from V and 2 from J, leaving 7 bases between them. The sample in question was PBMCs, obtained around atezolizumab (anti-PD-L1) treatment. This sequence originates from a man aged 60 to 75 with urothelial cancer. The chain is built from TRBV11-3 and TRBJ2-5, with D possibly being TRBD1 (6 bases). CDR3 coding DNA: TGTGCCAGCAGCTTTGACAGGCAAGAGACCCAGTACTTC. As protein: CASSFDRQETQYF.